Listed here are 23 T cell receptor beta chains from one sample, sequenced in a study of response to subunit inactivated influenza vaccine. One entry per CDR3 protein results from TCRdb running MiXCR on the RT-PCR reads. The table shows about 240,000 distinct CDR3 sequences, with more than 9% occurring only once. The sequenced sample was non-naive T cells sorted from PBMCs, obtained around two weeks before vaccination. Receptor source: a man between 50 and 59 years old who received an inactivated influenza vaccine.

This clonotype has at least ten counts. This sequence joins TRBV9 and TRBJ2-6; 11 nucleotides align to TRBD1. V shed 4 bases and J 0 bases; nucleotides not matched to a gene: 12. Germline CDR1 and CDR2: SGDLS and YYNGEE. CDR3 length: 20 residues. CDR3 nucleotides: TGTGCCAGCAGCCGACCAGGACAGGGGGCTTCCATCTCTGGGGCCAACGTCCTGACTTTC. Its protein product is CASSRPGQGASISGANVLTF.

J is TRBJ2-5 and V is TRBV5-6; TRBD2 aligns across 9 bases. The germline gives CDR1 SGHDT, CDR2 YYEEEE. This CDR3 region has 15 residues. Trimming at V came to 0 bases and at J to 6 bases, leaving 6 bases not matched to a gene. The CDR3 is CASSLGGGAVQTQYF. CDR3 DNA: TGTGCCAGCAGCTTGGGCGGGGGGGCCGTCCAGACCCAGTACTTC.

The table lists this clonotype with many counts. Here the CDR3 reads CASSPTAVGGYTGELFF. The CDR3 DNA follows: TGTGCCAGCAGCCCGACCGCAGTGGGGGGATACACCGGGGAGCTGTTTTTT. The chain is built from TRBV7-2 and TRBJ2-2; possibly TRBD2 for D (6 bases). Germline V gene lookup returns CDR1 SGHTA and CDR2 FQGNSA. The CDR3 extends over 17 amino acids. The ends were cut back, 5 bases at V and 3 bases at J, with 19 bases in the middle.

The table lists this clonotype with many counts. CDR3 in amino acids: CSARTLAGPGGTGELFF. CDR3 nucleotides: TGCAGTGCTAGAACGCTAGCGGGACCGGGGGGCACCGGGGAGCTGTTTTTT. V and J are TRBV20-1 and TRBJ2-2; 9 bases align to TRBD2. The CDR3 runs to 17 residues. The V and J ends lost 2 bases and 4 bases, in that order; junction bases with no gene match: 11. The germline V gene has CDR1 DFQATT and CDR2 SNEGSKA (reference sequence).

The V gene is TRBV20-1, the J gene TRBJ1-4; D not resolved. V was cut by 6 bases and J by 7 bases, with 15 bases left in between. Germline V gene sequence: CDR1 DFQATT, CDR2 SNEGSKA (reference sequence). There are 13 residues in the CDR3. The CDR3 DNA follows: TGCAGTGCGACTGTGGTAGGGAGTGAAAAACTGTTTTTT. Its translation is CSATVVGSEKLFF.

The chain couples TRBV6-2 or TRBV6-3 to TRBJ1-1; 7 nucleotides agree with TRBD1. The CDR3 runs 16 residues. Germline V gene sequence: CDR1 MNHEY, CDR2 SVGEGT. V lost 5 bases and J lost 0; bases outside the gene matches: 9. The CDR3 DNA is TGTGCCAGCAGTGCACGGACAGGAGGCATGAACACTGAAGCTTTCTTT. This sequence encodes CASSARTGGMNTEAFF.

This clonotype was seen many times. This chain connects TRBV29-1 to TRBJ2-1, with D unresolved. Trimming cost V 0 bases and J 5 bases, with 17 bases left between them. Germline CDR1 is SQVTM and CDR2 is ANQGSEA. This CDR3 contains 16 residues. DNA for the CDR3: TGCAGCGTTGAAGATGAGAATTTAGTAGTCGACAATGAGCAGTTCTTC. Its translation: CSVEDENLVVDNEQFF.

This clonotype was seen ten or more times. The rearrangement links TRBV12-3 or TRBV12-4 to TRBJ1-5; D is undetermined. Between the trimmed V and J ends, which lost 7 bases and 9 bases, there was a span of 16 bases. The CDR3 spans 13 residues. The CDR3 coding sequence is TGTGCCAGCACCCCCCGGCCAGGCGGGCCCCAGCATTTT. This encodes CASTPRPGGPQHF.

This rearrangement joins TRBV3-1 to TRBJ1-2, with D perhaps TRBD1 (5 bases). In germline, CDR1 is LGHDT, CDR2 YNNKEL (reference sequence). The CDR3 runs to 13 residues. Trimming pared 4 bases from V and 10 bases from J, leaving 16 bases between. In DNA, the CDR3 is TGTGCCAGCAGCCCCGTCGGGGCAGGGCCCTACACCTTC. This codes for CASSPVGAGPYTF.

This clonotype was detected many times. The chain has TRBV4-2 and TRBJ2-5; possible D gene TRBD1, 5 bases. CDR3 length: 15 residues. The V end was cut by 1 base, the J end by 5 bases, with 14 bases between. Germline V gene sequence: CDR1 LGHNA, CDR2 YNFKEQ. Here the CDR3 reads CASSQGAGSWETQYF. The CDR3 nucleotides are TGTGCCAGCAGCCAAGGGGCAGGGTCGTGGGAGACCCAGTACTTC.

This clonotype was detected ten times or more. This chain connects TRBV29-1 to TRBJ2-2; the D is unclear. Trimming took off 7 bases at V and 6 bases at J, with 12 bases between the two ends. CDR1 is SQVTM, CDR2 ANQGSEA, per germline. The CDR3 totals 12 residues. Here the CDR3 DNA reads TGCAGCGCCGCAAGTGCTTCCGGGGAGCTGTTTTTT. It specifies CSAASASGELFF.

In this sample, this clonotype turned up many times. This rearrangement joins TRBV27 to TRBJ1-2; D is perhaps TRBD1 (5 bases). V lost 8 bases and J lost 2, with 18 bases in between. Germline V lookup: CDR1 MNHEY, CDR2 SMNVEV (reference sequence). CDR3 length: 15 residues. The CDR3 nucleotides read TGTGCCAGCGGGGGACCCAGTAGTAGGAACTATGGCTACACCTTC. Its protein is CASGGPSSRNYGYTF.

This clonotype was counted only a few times. J is TRBJ1-6 and V is TRBV4-1, with a possible D match to TRBD1 (5 bases). V was trimmed by 3 bases and J by 7 bases, leaving 16 bases between them. Germline lookup yields CDR1 MGHRA and CDR2 YSYEKL. The CDR3 has 16 residues. The CDR3, as DNA: TGCGCCAGCAGCCAGTCAGGGTCAACGGTAAATTCACCCCTCCACTTT. The encoded protein is CASSQSGSTVNSPLHF.

Many counts were recorded for this clonotype. The rearrangement uses TRBV11-2 and TRBJ2-3; D ambiguous. The V gene's germline CDR1 is SGHAT and CDR2 FQNNGV. The V and J ends lost 8 bases and 2 bases respectively, with 5 bases between them. The CDR3 has 11 amino acids. The CDR3 DNA follows: TGTGCCAGCCATCACACAGATACGCAGTATTTT. The encoded protein is CASHHTDTQYF.

This clonotype was recorded a few times. The chain combines TRBV4-3 with TRBJ2-2; 7 bases are shared with TRBD2. From germline, CDR1 is LGHNA and CDR2 YSLEER. V was pared by 0 bases and J by 7 bases, with 8 bases of the junction left unmatched. The CDR3 contains 16 residues. CDR3 region: CASSQEWGGYGGELFF. In DNA form, the CDR3 reads TGCGCCAGCAGCCAAGAGTGGGGAGGGTACGGCGGGGAGCTGTTTTTT.

This rearrangement joins TRBV12-3 or TRBV12-4 to TRBJ2-2; 9 bases agree with TRBD1. CDR3 length: 15 amino acids. Trimming removed 7 bases from V and 3 bases from J; junction bases left unmatched: 6. CDR3 bases: TGTGCCAGCACCAAAAGGACAGGGGACACCGGGGAGCTGTTTTTT. Amino acids: CASTKRTGDTGELFF.

In this sample, this clonotype turned up a few times. The genes are TRBV29-1 and TRBJ2-3, with 15 bases that match TRBD2. V shed 7 bases and J 3 bases; nucleotides not matched to a gene: 5. Germline CDR1 SQVTM, CDR2 ANQGSEA. The CDR3 is 15 residues long. The CDR3 nucleotides read TGCAGCGCCGGGACTAGCGGGAGGAGGACAGATACGCAGTATTTT. This encodes CSAGTSGRRTDTQYF.

The sample holds many counts of this clonotype. The rearrangement joins TRBV12-3 or TRBV12-4 to TRBJ1-6; 9 bases agree with TRBD1. This CDR3 has 15 amino acids. The trim removed 0 bases at V and 7 bases at J, leaving 1 base unmatched. The CDR3 DNA follows: TGTGCCAGCAGTTTAGCTGGGACAGGGAATTCACCCCTCCACTTT. The encoded protein is CASSLAGTGNSPLHF.

This clonotype was recorded at least ten times. The chain uses TRBV28 and TRBJ2-7, with TRBD1 identical over 8 bases. The CDR3 length is 14 residues. The V segment lost 6 bases and the J segment 1 base; nucleotides outside the gene matches: 5. Germline assignment: CDR1 MDHEN and CDR2 SYDVKM. This CDR3 reads CASRWGQASYEQYF. The DNA for the CDR3 is TGTGCCAGCAGATGGGGACAGGCGTCCTACGAGCAGTACTTC. Filled out from reference TRBV28 and TRBJ2-7, the complete variable domain reads DVKVTQSSRYLVKRTGEKVFLECVQDMDHENMFWYRQDPGLGLRLIYFSYDVKMKEKGDIPEGYSVSREKKERFSLILESASTNQTSMYLCASRWGQASYEQYFGPGTRLTVT.

The chain is built from TRBV20-1 and TRBJ1-2, with D hard to call. This CDR3 is built from 13 residues. Germline V lookup: CDR1 DFQATT, CDR2 SNEGSKA (reference sequence). V lost 1 base to trimming and J lost 2 bases, with 8 bases between them. DNA of the CDR3: TGCAGTGCTAGAGTGCAGGAAAACTATGGCTACACCTTC. Translation gives CSARVQENYGYTF.

This clonotype came up a few times. V and J are TRBV7-2 and TRBJ2-2, with D hard to call. This CDR3 is built from 13 residues. The V gene's germline CDR1 is SGHTA and CDR2 FQGNSA. V lost 1 base and J lost 6, with 6 bases in between. CDR3 sequence: CASSLVYAGELFF. DNA for the CDR3: TGTGCCAGCAGCTTAGTATATGCCGGGGAGCTGTTTTTT.

The J gene is TRBJ1-6, the V gene TRBV20-1, with unresolved D. Germline V gene data show CDR1 as DFQATT and CDR2 as SNEGSKA (reference sequence). This CDR3 region has 13 residues. The V end was cut by 3 bases, the J end by 7 bases, with 10 bases between. Here the CDR3 DNA reads TGCAGTGCTAGTCGGGAGGGAAATTCACCCCTCCACTTT. Translation: CSASREGNSPLHF.

There are many counts of this clonotype. The genes are TRBV6-5 and TRBJ2-4, with 8 bases identical to TRBD2. This CDR3 has 14 residues. Germline trimming cut 2 bases from V and 6 bases from J; bases unmatched to any gene: 3. Germline CDR1 reads MNHEY; CDR2 reads SVGAGI. The CDR3 DNA reads as TGTGCCAGCAGTTACGGTACTAGCGGAAACATTCAGTACTTC. Encoded protein: CASSYGTSGNIQYF.